This T cell receptor (beta chain) was profiled in a study of blood T cell dynamics during melanoma immunotherapy. For the study at large: Metastatic melanoma patients received first-line pembrolizumab or nivolumab plus ipilimumab.

Noted time point: week 3, after first cycle of checkpoint inhibitor. Study results and caveats: Disease-control patients' PBMC repertoires became either more clonal or more diverse at W3.

Comment on this clone: The antigen remains unidentified.

TCRdb keeps only in-frame clones here, not all; method: immunoSEQ multiplex PCR. The sample yields 10,000 to 15,000 clones, roughly 88% seen once. The sample in question was blood, obtained from a patient treated with checkpoint blockade. This sequence originates from a human donor with melanoma.

The CDR3 region has the DNA TGTGCCAGTAGTATCTACAGCATGAACACTGAAGCTTTCTTT. This codes for CASSIYSMNTEAFF. The chain uses TRBV19 and TRBJ1-1; D gene ambiguous. V lost 3 bases, J lost 0 bases, and 8 bases lay in between. Germline CDR1 is LNHDA and CDR2 is SQIVND (reference sequence). The CDR3 loop spans 14 amino acids.